One and the same sample provided the 5 T cell receptor beta chains below, sequenced in a study of shared clonotypes between healthy human individuals (TCRdb year 2020). Library creation used the immunoSEQ multiplex PCR assay. TCRdb holds this immuneACCESS table with in-frame rearrangements only. Some clones are missing; in checked studies, unresolved V genes explain under half, and the rest has no known cause. The sample table lists some 2.3 million clones, approximately 95% of them with a count of one. Under 0.45% of the sample comes from the top ten. The source material was naive CD4+ T cells from PBMCs. Reading the label with the study, this specimen's cell subset or site is: CD45RA+ positively selected. These receptors originate from a young man in good health. Some clones in this sample may be carry-over from other donors' samples.

This clone has only one observation. The rearrangement links TRBV7-3 to TRBJ2-1; 9 bases line up with TRBD2. Germline lookup yields CDR1 SGHTA and CDR2 FQGTGA. The CDR3 runs 15 residues. Trimming cost V 5 bases and J 3 bases; bases outside gene matches: 5. CDR3 DNA sequence: TGTGCCAGCAGCCCGCGGACTAGCGTCTACAATGAGCAGTTCTTC. The encoded protein is CASSPRTSVYNEQFF.

This chain connects TRBV29-1 to TRBJ2-2; D remains ambiguous. This CDR3 contains 13 residues. The germline gives CDR1 SQVTM, CDR2 ANQGSEA. V was cut by 7 bases and J by 4 bases, with 13 bases left in between. CDR3 bases: TGCAGCGCCGTGGCTCAGGTCACCGGGGAGCTGTTTTTT. It encodes CSAVAQVTGELFF.

The chain combines TRBV19 with TRBJ1-4; D possibly corresponds to TRBD1 (5 bases). The CDR3 totals 13 residues. Germline V CDR1 and CDR2: LNHDA, SQIVND (reference sequence). V was trimmed by 5 bases and J by 8 bases, leaving 12 bases between them. As DNA, the CDR3 is TGTGCCAGTAGTGGGGGTAAGGGCGAAAAACTGTTTTTT. Translated, it gives CASSGGKGEKLFF. The full variable domain, with the rest looked up from reference TRBV19 and TRBJ1-4, is DGGITQSPKYLFRKEGQNVTLSCEQNLNHDAMYWYRQDPGQGLRLIYYSQIVNDFQKGDIAEGYSVSREKKESFPLTVTSAQKNPTAFYLCASSGGKGEKLFFGSGTQLSVL.

The rearrangement links TRBV5-1 to TRBJ2-3; D is perhaps TRBD1 (5 bases). The CDR3 consists of 15 residues. Germline V lookup: CDR1 SGHRS, CDR2 YFSETQ. The ends were cut back, 3 bases at V and 4 bases at J, with 15 bases in the middle. This CDR3 is CASSSVGREADTQYF. The CDR3 nucleotides are TGCGCCAGCAGCTCAGTCGGCAGGGAAGCAGATACGCAGTATTTT.

V usage is TRBV29-1 and J usage is TRBJ2-5, with D hard to call. The CDR3 has 13 amino acids. V lost 4 bases and J lost 1, with 10 bases in between. Germline V gene sequence: CDR1 SQVTM, CDR2 ANQGSEA. The CDR3 here is CSVVSPSQETQYF. The CDR3 bases are TGCAGCGTTGTTTCCCCATCCCAAGAGACCCAGTACTTC.